This TCR beta chain was captured by sequencing in a study of blood T cell repertoires in COVID-19. Between the trimmed V and J ends, which lost 2 bases and 7 bases, there was a span of 6 bases. The CDR3 contains 12 residues. Germline CDR1 SGHRS, CDR2 YFSETQ. Assay used: immunoSEQ multiplex PCR; TCRdb lists only in-frame clones, some missing. This table holds about 310,000 clones, 85% found once. The chain recombines TRBV5-1 with TRBJ1-4; D gene uncertain. The sample was PBMCs or T cells enriched from blood (not recorded which). The TCR sequence derives from a woman in her twenties or thirties who had been exposed to COVID-19. The CDR3 sequence is CASSLIGEKLFF. CDR3 nucleotides: TGCGCCAGCAGCTTAATCGGTGAAAAACTGTTTTTT.